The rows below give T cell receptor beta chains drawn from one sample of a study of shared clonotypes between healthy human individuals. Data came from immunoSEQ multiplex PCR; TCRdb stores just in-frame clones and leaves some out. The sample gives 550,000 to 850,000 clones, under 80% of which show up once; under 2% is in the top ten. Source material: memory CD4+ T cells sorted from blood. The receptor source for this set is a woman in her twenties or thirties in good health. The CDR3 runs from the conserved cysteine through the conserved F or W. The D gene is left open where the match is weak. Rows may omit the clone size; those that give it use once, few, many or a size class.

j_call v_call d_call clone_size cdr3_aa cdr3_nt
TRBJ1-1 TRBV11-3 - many CASSFQENTEAFF TGTGCCAGCAGCTTCCAGGAGAACACTGAAGCTTTCTTT
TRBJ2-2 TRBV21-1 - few CASSRRGTGPGTGELFF TGTGCCAGCAGTAGGAGGGGAACAGGCCCGGGGACCGGGGAGCTGTTTTTT
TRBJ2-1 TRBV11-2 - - CASSPISGAHNEQFF TGTGCCAGCAGCCCGATTAGCGGAGCACACAATGAGCAGTTCTTC
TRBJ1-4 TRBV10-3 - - CAISESKGRGKDEKLFF TGTGCCATCAGTGAGTCTAAGGGACGGGGCAAGGATGAAAAACTGTTTTTT
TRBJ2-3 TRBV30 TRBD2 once CAWKLAGSTDTQYF TGTGCCTGGAAGCTAGCGGGAAGCACAGATACGCAGTATTTT
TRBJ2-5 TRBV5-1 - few CASSLASGGTQYF TGCGCCAGCAGCTTGGCCTCCGGCGGGACCCAGTACTTC
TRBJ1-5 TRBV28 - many CASSRGAVGNQPQHF TGTGCCAGCAGTCGGGGGGCGGTGGGCAATCAGCCCCAGCATTTT
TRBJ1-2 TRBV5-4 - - CASSLPFPGALSYTF TGTGCCAGCAGCTTGCCTTTTCCGGGTGCACTAAGCTACACCTTC
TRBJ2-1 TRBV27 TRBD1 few CASTTGQGHNEQFF TGTGCCAGCACTACTGGACAGGGCCACAATGAGCAGTTCTTC
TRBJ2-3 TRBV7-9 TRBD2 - CASSPPGTSGSYTQYF TGTGCCAGCAGCCCCCCCGGGACTAGCGGGAGTTATACGCAGTATTTT
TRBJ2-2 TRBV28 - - CASSLESLANTGELFF TGTGCCAGCAGTTTAGAGAGCCTCGCGAACACCGGGGAGCTGTTTTTT
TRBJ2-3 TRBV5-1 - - CASSQEGNTDTQYF TGCGCCAGCAGCCAGGAGGGCAACACAGATACGCAGTATTTT
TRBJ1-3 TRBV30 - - CAWRKQNRGNTIYF TGTGCCTGGAGGAAACAAAACAGGGGAAACACCATATATTTT
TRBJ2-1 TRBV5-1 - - CASSLVVGGGPGEQFF TGCGCCAGCAGCTTGGTGGTGGGAGGAGGGCCTGGTGAGCAGTTCTTC
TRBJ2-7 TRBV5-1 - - CASSLGSRVYEQYF TGCGCCAGCAGCTTGGGGTCCAGGGTCTACGAGCAGTACTTC
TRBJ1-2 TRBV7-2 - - CASSSGWGVGYGYTF TGTGCCAGCAGCTCGGGTTGGGGGGTTGGCTATGGCTACACCTTC
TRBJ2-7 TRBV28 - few CASSLPGPNYEQYF TGTGCCAGCAGTTTACCCGGACCCAACTACGAGCAGTACTTC
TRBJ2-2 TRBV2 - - CASSGPPGTGELFF TGTGCCAGCAGTGGGCCTCCGGGTACCGGGGAGCTGTTTTTT